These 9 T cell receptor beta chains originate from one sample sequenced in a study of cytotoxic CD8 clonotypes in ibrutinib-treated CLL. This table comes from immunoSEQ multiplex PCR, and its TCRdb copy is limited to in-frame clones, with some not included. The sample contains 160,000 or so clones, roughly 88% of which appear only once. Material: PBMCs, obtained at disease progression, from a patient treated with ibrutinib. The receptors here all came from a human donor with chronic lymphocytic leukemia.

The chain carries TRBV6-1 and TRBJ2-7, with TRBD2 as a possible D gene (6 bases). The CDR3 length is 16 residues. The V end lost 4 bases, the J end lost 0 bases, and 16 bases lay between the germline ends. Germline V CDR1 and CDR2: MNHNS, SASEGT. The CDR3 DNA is TGTGCCAGCAGTGTCTTCCCCGGGACTCCCTCCTACGAGCAGTACTTC. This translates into CASSVFPGTPSYEQYF.

The CDR3: CASSQQLTSGNYEQYF. In DNA form, the CDR3 reads TGTGCCAGCAGCCAACAACTAACTAGCGGAAATTACGAGCAGTACTTC. The J gene is TRBJ2-7, the V gene TRBV4-2, with TRBD2 matching 8 bases. The germline V gene encodes CDR1 LGHNA and CDR2 YNFKEQ. This CDR3 contains 16 residues. V was pared by 2 bases and J by 4 bases, with 10 bases of the junction left unmatched.

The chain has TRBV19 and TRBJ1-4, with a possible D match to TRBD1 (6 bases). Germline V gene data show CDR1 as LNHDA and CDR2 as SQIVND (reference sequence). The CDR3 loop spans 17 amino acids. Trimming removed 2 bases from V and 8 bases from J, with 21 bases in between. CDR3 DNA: TGTGCCAGTAGTATAAGCATTGGACAGATGGGCAAGGAAAAACTGTTTTTT. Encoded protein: CASSISIGQMGKEKLFF.

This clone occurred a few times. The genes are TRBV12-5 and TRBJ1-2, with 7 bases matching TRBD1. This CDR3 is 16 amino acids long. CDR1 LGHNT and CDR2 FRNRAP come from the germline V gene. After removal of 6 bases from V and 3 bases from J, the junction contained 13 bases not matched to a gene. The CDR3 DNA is TGTGCTAGTGGCCCCCTTGGTTGGACAGGAGACTATGGCTACACCTTC. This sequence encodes CASGPLGWTGDYGYTF.

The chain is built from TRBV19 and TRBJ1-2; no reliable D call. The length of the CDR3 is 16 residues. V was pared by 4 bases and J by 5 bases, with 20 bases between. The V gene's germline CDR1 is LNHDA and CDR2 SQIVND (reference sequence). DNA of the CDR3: TGTGCCAGTAGTAGGAGCAGAGAGCTTGTTGAATATGGCTACACCTTC. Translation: CASSRSRELVEYGYTF.

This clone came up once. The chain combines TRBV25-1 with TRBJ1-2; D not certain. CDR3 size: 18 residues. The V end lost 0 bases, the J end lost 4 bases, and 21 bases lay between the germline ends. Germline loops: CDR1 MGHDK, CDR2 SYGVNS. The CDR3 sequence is CASSEYPEGLEEIYGYTF. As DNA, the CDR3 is TGTGCCAGCAGTGAATATCCAGAGGGCCTGGAGGAGATCTATGGCTACACCTTC.

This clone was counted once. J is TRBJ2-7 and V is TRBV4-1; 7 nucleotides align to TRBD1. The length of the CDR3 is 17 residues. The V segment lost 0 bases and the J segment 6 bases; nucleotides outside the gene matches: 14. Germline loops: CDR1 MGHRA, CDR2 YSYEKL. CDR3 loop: CASSQEEGAPPVFEQYF. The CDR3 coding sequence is TGCGCCAGCAGCCAAGAAGAGGGGGCTCCGCCTGTTTTCGAGCAGTACTTC.

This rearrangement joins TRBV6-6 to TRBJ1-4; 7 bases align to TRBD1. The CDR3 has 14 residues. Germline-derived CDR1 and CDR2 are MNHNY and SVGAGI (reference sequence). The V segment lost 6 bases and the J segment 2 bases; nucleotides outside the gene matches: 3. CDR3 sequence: CASRSGGTNEKLFF. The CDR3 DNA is TGTGCCAGCAGATCAGGGGGGACTAATGAAAAACTGTTTTTT.

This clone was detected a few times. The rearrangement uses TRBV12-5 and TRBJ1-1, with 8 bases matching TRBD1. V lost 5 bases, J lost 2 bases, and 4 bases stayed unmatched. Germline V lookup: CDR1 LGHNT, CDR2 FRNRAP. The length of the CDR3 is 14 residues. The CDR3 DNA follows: TGTGCTAGTGGTCCCGGACAGGGAAACACTGAAGCTTTCTTT. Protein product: CASGPGQGNTEAFF.